One and the same sample provided the 16 T cell receptor beta chains below, sequenced in a study of OX40 agonist ivuxolimab in advanced cancers. Repertoires were generated with immunoSEQ multiplex PCR, while TCRdb's copy carries only in-frame clones and drops some. In the table there are some 65,000 clones, around 86% of which are singletons. Sequencing used CD4+ or CD8+ T cells sorted from blood, obtained in a trial of the OX40 agonist ivuxolimab. All receptors derive from an adult with an advanced solid tumor such as melanoma, head and neck, liver or kidney cancer.

This clone was detected only once. J is TRBJ2-1 and V is TRBV6-5, with TRBD2 identical over 8 bases. The germline CDR1 and CDR2 sequences are MNHEY and SVGAGI. V shed 7 bases and J 7 bases; nucleotides not matched to a gene: 9. There are 14 residues in the CDR3. The CDR3 nucleotides are TGTGCCAGCATGGGGTTAGCGGGGATAAATGAGCAGTTCTTC. Its translation is CASMGLAGINEQFF.

This sequence joins TRBV7-9 and TRBJ2-7, with 10 bases matching TRBD1. CDR3 length equals 14 residues. The germline V gene encodes CDR1 SEHNR and CDR2 FQNEAQ (reference sequence). V gave up 5 bases and J gave up 4 bases; unmatched junction bases: 5. The DNA for the CDR3 is TGTGCCAGCAGCCTCCCGGGACAGGGGTACGAGCAGTACTTC. Translating gives CASSLPGQGYEQYF.

The chain couples TRBV5-1 to TRBJ2-7, with D unresolved. The CDR3 covers 14 residues. Per the germline V gene, CDR1 is SGHRS and CDR2 is YFSETQ. V was clipped by 0 bases and J by 3 bases, with 10 bases between them. CDR3 protein: CASSLGLPSYEQYF. The DNA of the CDR3 is TGCGCCAGCAGCTTGGGGCTCCCCAGCTACGAGCAGTACTTC.

The genes are TRBV5-3 and TRBJ2-7, with TRBD1 identical over 8 bases. TRBV5-3 is an ORF, with its function uncertain. V shed 10 bases, J shed 7 bases, and the junction held 13 bases outside the gene matches. CDR3 length: 13 residues. CDR3 amino acids: CARGPGGAGEQYF. The CDR3 DNA sequence: TGTGCCCGCGGACCAGGGGGCGCGGGTGAGCAGTACTTC.

The chain uses TRBV19 and TRBJ2-3; 8 nucleotides agree with TRBD1. The CDR3 is 13 amino acids. CDR1 and CDR2 from the germline V gene are LNHDA and SQIVND (reference sequence). V lost 5 bases and J lost 5; bases outside the gene matches: 3. CDR3: CASSDRGVDTQYF. Here the CDR3 DNA reads TGTGCCAGTAGTGACAGGGGTGTAGATACGCAGTATTTT.

This clone was detected once. CDR3 in amino acids: CASSLAVGHVNSPLHF. In DNA, the CDR3 is TGCGCCAGCAGCTTGGCCGTGGGGCATGTCAACTCACCCCTCCACTTT. V gene TRBV5-1 combines with J gene TRBJ1-6, with D maybe TRBD1 (5 bases). The CDR3 spans 16 residues. The ends were cut back, 0 bases at V and 10 bases at J, with 17 bases in the middle. Germline CDR1 SGHRS, CDR2 YFSETQ. The whole variable domain, remainder taken from reference TRBV5-1 and TRBJ1-6, is KAGVTQTPRYLIKTRGQQVTLSCSPISGHRSVSWYQQTPGQGLQFLFEYFSETQRNKGNFPGRFSGRQFSNSRSEMNVSTLELGDSALYLCASSLAVGHVNSPLHFGNGTRLTVT.

For the CDR3, the DNA is TGTGCCAGCAGTGAAGACCCTCTCTACAACATTCAGTACTTC. As protein: CASSEDPLYNIQYF. J is TRBJ2-4 and V is TRBV6-1, with D uncertain. Germline values: CDR1 MNHNS, CDR2 SASEGT. This CDR3 is built from 14 residues. Deletions cut 1 base from V and 7 bases from J, with 11 bases between.

The chain employs TRBV27 and TRBJ1-2; 8 bases agree with TRBD1. The CDR3 length is 15 residues. Trimming at V came to 5 bases and at J to 10 bases, leaving 15 bases not matched to a gene. The germline CDR1 and CDR2 sequences are MNHEY and SMNVEV (reference sequence). CDR3 protein: CASSPAGGRGRTYTF. CDR3 nucleotide sequence: TGTGCCAGCAGTCCGGCGGGGGGCAGGGGGCGTACCTACACCTTC.

V and J are TRBV7-9 and TRBJ1-1, with 7 bases that match TRBD1. V trimming: 5 bases; J trimming: 7 bases; junction bases outside the gene matches: 10. The CDR3 totals 14 residues. CDR1 SEHNR and CDR2 FQNEAQ come from the germline V gene (reference sequence). The CDR3 sequence is CASSDIRDSSEAFF. The CDR3, as DNA: TGTGCCAGCAGCGATATCCGGGACAGCAGTGAAGCTTTCTTT.

The V call is TRBV7-1, the J call TRBJ1-5; TRBD1 matches at 7 bases. Being an ORF, TRBV7-1 has a function that is uncertain. The CDR3 loop spans 14 amino acids. The J segment lost 4 bases and the V segment lost 5 bases, leaving 5 bases of the junction unmatched. The CDR3 reads CASSIRQGNQPQHF. The CDR3 DNA is TGTGCCAGCAGCATAAGACAGGGAAATCAGCCCCAGCATTTT.

V usage is TRBV5-1 and J usage is TRBJ2-1; TRBD2 aligns across 12 bases. With 2 bases clipped from V and 7 bases from J, the junction kept 10 bases outside the gene matches. This CDR3 region has 17 residues. Germline V gene sequence: CDR1 SGHRS, CDR2 YFSETQ. The CDR3 DNA sequence: TGCGCCAGCAGCTTAGGCTCACTAGCGGGGGGCCAAAATGAGCAGTTCTTC. Its translation: CASSLGSLAGGQNEQFF.

This rearrangement joins TRBV25-1 to TRBJ1-1; D is ambiguous. Looked up from germline, CDR1 is MGHDK and CDR2 is SYGVNS. Trimming took off 10 bases at V and 4 bases at J, with 19 bases between the two ends. The CDR3 totals 14 residues. The CDR3 bases are TGTGCCACCCAAGGGTCCCCCTCGGGCACTGAAGCTTTCTTT. Amino acid sequence: CATQGSPSGTEAFF. The variable domain in full, completed from reference TRBV25-1 and TRBJ1-1, reads EADIYQTPRYLVIGTGKKITLECSQTMGHDKMYWYQQDPGMELHLIHYSYGVNSTEKGDLSSESTVSRIRTEHFPLTLESARPSHTSQYLCATQGSPSGTEAFFGQGTRLTVV.

V and J are TRBV11-2 and TRBJ1-5; possible D gene TRBD1, 5 bases. Looked up from germline, CDR1 is SGHAT and CDR2 is FQNNGV. The ends were cut back, 5 bases at V and 0 bases at J, with 8 bases in the middle. The CDR3 has 14 residues. CDR3 sequence reads: CASSQDNSNQPQHF. DNA of the CDR3: TGTGCCAGCAGCCAGGACAATAGCAATCAGCCCCAGCATTTT.

DNA of the CDR3: TGTGCCAGCAGCTTATGGTGGAATTCACCCCTCCACTTT. It specifies CASSLWWNSPLHF. This chain links TRBV7-3 with TRBJ1-6, with D uncertain. V shed 2 bases and J shed 7 bases, with 6 bases lying between them. This CDR3 contains 13 residues. Germline CDR1 SGHTA, CDR2 FQGTGA.

V gene TRBV7-8 combines with J gene TRBJ2-1; 9 bases align to TRBD1. J was trimmed by 9 bases and V by 5 bases; bases with no gene match: 5. Germline assignment: CDR1 SGHVS and CDR2 FQNEAQ. This CDR3 is built from 13 residues. The CDR3 bases are TGTGCCAGCAGCGTGGACAGGGGCGTTGAGCAGTTCTTC. Its protein product is CASSVDRGVEQFF.

Notes on this clone: The junction shows a germline mismatch at one end, possibly a read error. J is TRBJ2-7 and V is TRBV7-7; the D gene is possibly TRBD2 (5 bases). The CDR3 extends over 17 amino acids. Germline V gives CDR1 SSHAT, CDR2 FNYEAQ (reference sequence). The CDR3 DNA is TGTGCTAGCAGCCCGGGAAGGGCGACGGCAGGCCCCCACGAGCAGTACTTC. Its protein is CASSPGRATAGPHEQYF.